The next 20 T cell receptor beta chains were all read from a single sample in a study of cytomegalovirus exposure and HLA in healthy donors. Use of 60 Vbeta and 13 Jbeta primers characterized the PCR. Produced via immunoSEQ multiplex PCR; TCRdb's table is partial and in-frame only. The top ten clones hold approximately 1.8% of a sample with about 98,000 clones, about 74% of them seen once. Sequencing was carried out using PBMCs. Every receptor here comes from a male donor in good health and CMV-seronegative.

This clone came up once. The V call is TRBV18, the J call TRBJ2-3; no clear D. Between the trimmed V and J ends, which lost 6 bases and 0 bases, there was a span of 10 bases. The CDR3 spans 14 residues. CDR1 is KGHSH and CDR2 is LQKENI in the germline V gene. CDR3 in amino acids: CASSLTPSTDTQYF. DNA for the CDR3: TGTGCCAGCTCCCTGACTCCTAGCACAGATACGCAGTATTTT.

The rearrangement joins TRBV6-5 to TRBJ2-7, with TRBD1 matching 8 bases. The CDR3 length is 13 residues. Germline CDR1 is MNHEY and CDR2 is SVGAGI. Trimming at V came to 6 bases and at J to 3 bases, leaving 4 bases not matched to a gene. CDR3 residues: CASRRQGLYEQYF. For the CDR3, the DNA is TGTGCCAGCAGAAGACAGGGGCTCTACGAGCAGTACTTC.

The table lists this clone with a few counts. The V call is TRBV6-6, the J call TRBJ1-1, with a possible D match to TRBD1 (5 bases). The CDR3 runs to 15 residues. With 0 bases removed from V and 6 bases from J, the gap between germline ends came to 14 bases. The germline V gene has CDR1 MNHNY and CDR2 SVGAGI (reference sequence). The CDR3 sequence is CASSYSAGRRAEAFF. The CDR3 DNA reads as TGTGCCAGCAGTTACTCGGCGGGGCGTCGGGCTGAAGCTTTCTTT.

This chain uses TRBV28 with TRBJ2-1, with 8 bases aligning to TRBD1. Germline CDR1 reads MDHEN; CDR2 reads SYDVKM. The ends lost 5 bases at V and 3 bases at J; junction bases unmatched: 6. CDR3 length: 15 amino acids. CDR3 DNA: TGTGCCAGCAGTGCGTCAGGGGGCGGCTACAATGAGCAGTTCTTC. It codes for CASSASGGGYNEQFF.

CDR3 sequence: CASSEQGAPGEQYF. The CDR3 DNA reads TGTGCCAGCAGTGAACAGGGGGCGCCGGGGGAGCAGTACTTC. This chain uses TRBV2 with TRBJ2-7; 8 positions match TRBD1. This CDR3 is 14 amino acids long. V lost 2 bases and J lost 7; bases outside the gene matches: 7. Germline values: CDR1 SNHLY, CDR2 FYNNEI.

This sequence joins TRBV6-5 and TRBJ1-5; D perhaps matches TRBD1 (6 bases). Germline values: CDR1 MNHEY, CDR2 SVGAGI. V was clipped by 5 bases and J by 4 bases, with 12 bases between them. The CDR3 contains 14 residues. The CDR3 region has the DNA TGTGCCAGCAGTGCCGGGACATCGAATCAGCCCCAGCATTTT. The encoded protein is CASSAGTSNQPQHF.

In its sample, this clone was seen a few times. This chain joins TRBV5-1 and TRBJ2-1, with TRBD2 matching over 12 bases. The CDR3 has 16 residues. V gave up 4 bases and J gave up 2 bases; unmatched junction bases: 4. Germline lookup yields CDR1 SGHRS and CDR2 YFSETQ. The CDR3, as DNA: TGCGCCAGCAGCCGGACTAGCGGGATTACCTACAATGAGCAGTTCTTC. It translates to CASSRTSGITYNEQFF.

CDR3 bases: TGTGCCAGCAGTTTATCAGAGGGGGCTCGTGGCTACACCTTC. Amino acid sequence: CASSLSEGARGYTF. The chain links TRBV27 to TRBJ1-2; 7 bases match TRBD1. This CDR3 contains 14 residues. CDR1 MNHEY and CDR2 SMNVEV come from the germline V gene (reference sequence). The trim removed 0 bases at V and 7 bases at J, leaving 5 bases unmatched.

This chain uses TRBV5-4 with TRBJ1-4; possible D gene TRBD1, 5 bases. The germline gives CDR1 SGHNT, CDR2 YYREEE (reference sequence). The CDR3 has 14 amino acids. V was pared by 5 bases and J by 7 bases, with 15 bases between. DNA for the CDR3: TGTGCCAGCAGTTCAGACCCCGGGGGTGAAAAACTGTTTTTT. It is translated as CASSSDPGGEKLFF.

The gene calls are TRBV5-4 and TRBJ2-2, with 7 bases aligning to TRBD1. The CDR3 runs to 16 residues. Germline CDR1 reads SGHNT; CDR2 reads YYREEE (reference sequence). V lost 4 bases and J lost 4; bases outside the gene matches: 10. Here the CDR3 DNA reads TGTGCCAGCAGCCCAGACCGGACAGGCCTCACCGGGGAGCTGTTTTTT. Its protein is CASSPDRTGLTGELFF.

This clone has a handful of counts. The V and J genes are TRBV9 and TRBJ2-7; TRBD2 aligns across 9 bases. The trim removed 0 bases at V and 0 bases at J, leaving 7 bases unmatched. This CDR3 is built from 17 residues. Germline V CDR1 and CDR2: SGDLS, YYNGEE. The CDR3 spells CASSVGAAGGSSYEQYF. Written as DNA, the CDR3 is TGTGCCAGCAGCGTAGGGGCGGCGGGAGGGAGCTCCTACGAGCAGTACTTC.

The chain employs TRBV5-1 and TRBJ2-5, with a weak D call TRBD1 (5 bases). The closer fit of TRBJ2-7 to the DNA end suggests the J call may be wrong. Germline V gene lookup returns CDR1 SGHRS and CDR2 YFSETQ. This CDR3 is built from 13 residues. The CDR3 sequence is CASSLGRVDEQYF. CDR3 nucleotide sequence: TGCGCCAGCAGCTTGGGCAGGGTGGACGAGCAGTACTTC.

CDR3 sequence: CASSYSRAAGAYEQYF. In nucleotides, the CDR3 is TGTGCCAGCAGTTACTCGAGGGCCGCGGGAGCCTACGAGCAGTACTTC. The V and J genes are TRBV6-5 and TRBJ2-7; 7 nucleotides line up with TRBD2. The CDR3 is made up of 16 amino acids. Trimming took 0 bases from V and 2 from J; bases not matched to a gene: 7. Germline V gene data show CDR1 as MNHEY and CDR2 as SVGAGI.

In its sample, this clone was seen a few times. The rearrangement links TRBV4-2 to TRBJ2-5; 10 nucleotides agree with TRBD2. J gave up 5 bases and V 0 bases, and 9 bases lay outside the gene matches. The CDR3 length is 17 residues. From germline, CDR1 is LGHNA and CDR2 YNFKEQ. For the CDR3, the DNA is TGTGCCAGCAGCCAAGAAAGGAGCGGGAGGGCTCGGGAGACCCAGTACTTC. It specifies CASSQERSGRARETQYF.

The V gene is TRBV5-4, the J gene TRBJ2-1, with 8 bases aligning to TRBD2. This CDR3 is 15 amino acids long. V lost 4 bases and J lost 4; bases outside the gene matches: 7. The V gene's germline CDR1 is SGHNT and CDR2 YYREEE (reference sequence). The DNA for the CDR3 is TGTGCCAGCAGCCGGGGGGCTAGCGGGTACAATGAGCAGTTCTTC. Its protein is CASSRGASGYNEQFF.

The chain links TRBV10-3 to TRBJ1-2; weak D call: TRBD1 (5 bases). The ends were cut back, 11 bases at V and 1 base at J, with 20 bases in the middle. This CDR3 has 15 amino acids. Germline CDR1 and CDR2: ENHRY and SYGVKD. CDR3 nucleotides: TGTGCCTTTCGCGTACGAGACAGAAATAACTATGGCTACACCTTC. It specifies CAFRVRDRNNYGYTF.

The V gene is TRBV27, the J gene TRBJ2-1, with 9 nucleotides matching TRBD2. Germline V CDR1 and CDR2: MNHEY, SMNVEV (reference sequence). The V gene end was trimmed by 3 bases and the J gene end by 4 bases; junction bases not matched to a gene: 7. The CDR3 has 16 residues. The CDR3 reads CASSFHLAGGYNEQFF. The CDR3 coding sequence is TGTGCCAGCAGTTTCCACTTGGCGGGAGGGTACAATGAGCAGTTCTTC.

V is TRBV7-2 and J is TRBJ1-2; 10 nucleotides agree with TRBD1. Germline CDR1 SGHTA, CDR2 FQGNSA. Losses at the gene ends were 0 bases for V and 4 bases for J; bases not matched to a gene: 5. This CDR3 contains 16 residues. The CDR3 DNA is TGTGCCAGCAGCTTAGCGAGACAGGGGGCAAGCTATGGCTACACCTTC. It translates to CASSLARQGASYGYTF.

V is TRBV15 and J is TRBJ2-3; 8 nucleotides line up with TRBD1. J lost 4 bases, V lost 6 bases, and 6 bases had no gene match. Germline V CDR1 and CDR2: LNHNV, YYDKDF (reference sequence). CDR3 size: 14 residues. The CDR3 reads CATSIDRGPDTQYF. The CDR3 nucleotides read TGTGCCACCAGTATCGACAGGGGTCCAGATACGCAGTATTTT.

The chain links TRBV10-3 to TRBJ2-1; 10 nucleotides match TRBD1. Germline assignment: CDR1 ENHRY and CDR2 SYGVKD. With V trimmed by 10 bases and J by 8 bases, 8 bases remained unmatched. The CDR3 loop spans 13 amino acids. This chain's CDR3 is CATRDRGPDEQFF. The CDR3 bases are TGTGCCACCCGGGACAGGGGTCCCGATGAGCAGTTCTTC.